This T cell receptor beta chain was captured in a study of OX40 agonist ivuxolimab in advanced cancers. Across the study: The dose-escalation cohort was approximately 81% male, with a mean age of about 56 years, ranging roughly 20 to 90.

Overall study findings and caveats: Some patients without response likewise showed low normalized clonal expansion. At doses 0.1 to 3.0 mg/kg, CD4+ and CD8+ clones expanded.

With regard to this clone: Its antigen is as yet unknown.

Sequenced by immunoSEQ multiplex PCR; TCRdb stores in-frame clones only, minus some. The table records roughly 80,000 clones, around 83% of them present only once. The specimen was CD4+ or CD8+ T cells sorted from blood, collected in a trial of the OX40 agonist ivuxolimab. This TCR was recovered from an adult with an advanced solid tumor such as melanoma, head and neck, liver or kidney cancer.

This CDR3 reads CASSIHDSYTGELFF. CDR3 sequence (DNA): TGTGCCAGTAGTATACACGACAGCTACACCGGGGAGCTGTTTTTT. This chain links TRBV19 with TRBJ2-2; D is possibly TRBD1 (5 bases). Germline-derived CDR1 and CDR2 are LNHDA and SQIVND (reference sequence). The CDR3 has 15 amino acids. V lost 2 bases to trimming and J lost 3 bases, with 10 bases between them.